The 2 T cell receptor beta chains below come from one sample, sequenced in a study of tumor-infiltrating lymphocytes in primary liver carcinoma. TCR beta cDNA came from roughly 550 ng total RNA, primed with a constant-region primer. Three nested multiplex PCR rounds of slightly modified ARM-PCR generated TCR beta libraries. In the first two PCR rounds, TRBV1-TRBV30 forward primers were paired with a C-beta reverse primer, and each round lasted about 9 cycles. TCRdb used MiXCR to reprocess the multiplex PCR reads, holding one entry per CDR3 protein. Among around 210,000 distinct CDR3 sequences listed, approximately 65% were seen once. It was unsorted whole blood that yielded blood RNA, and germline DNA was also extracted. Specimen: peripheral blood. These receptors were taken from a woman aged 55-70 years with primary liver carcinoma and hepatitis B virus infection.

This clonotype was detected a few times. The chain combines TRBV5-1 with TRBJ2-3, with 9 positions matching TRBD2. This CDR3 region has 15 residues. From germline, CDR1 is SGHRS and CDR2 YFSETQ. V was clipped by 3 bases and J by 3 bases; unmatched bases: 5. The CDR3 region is CASSYRSGSTDTQYF. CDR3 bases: TGCGCCAGCAGCTATCGTAGCGGGAGTACAGATACGCAGTATTTT.

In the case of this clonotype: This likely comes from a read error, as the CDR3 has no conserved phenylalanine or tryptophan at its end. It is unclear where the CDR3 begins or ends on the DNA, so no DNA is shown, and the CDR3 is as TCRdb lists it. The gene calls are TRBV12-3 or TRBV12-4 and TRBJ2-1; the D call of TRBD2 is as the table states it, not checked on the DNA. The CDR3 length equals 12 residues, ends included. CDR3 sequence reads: CVSSLARTSPHL.